These 21 T cell receptor beta chains were all obtained from the same sample, sequenced in a study of sequential checkpoint blockade in melanoma. Treatment described: randomized to nivolumab then ipilimumab (arm A) or the reverse (arm B). Clones were sequenced by immunoSEQ multiplex PCR, and TCRdb holds only the in-frame ones, with some missing. The repertoire consists of several thousand clones, with 71% occurring once and the leading ten covering nearly 25%. The sequences come from CD8+ T cells sorted from blood (inferred from file names), collected from a patient given nivolumab and ipilimumab in sequence. The receptors were sampled from a human donor with melanoma.

This clone occurred a few times. This chain connects TRBV10-3 to TRBJ2-3, with 8 bases that match TRBD2. From germline, CDR1 is ENHRY and CDR2 SYGVKD. The CDR3 totals 16 residues. After removal of 3 bases from V and 0 bases from J, the junction contained 5 bases not matched to a gene. The CDR3 here is CAISDPRGASTDTQYF. CDR3 DNA sequence: TGTGCCATCAGTGACCCGCGGGGGGCGAGCACAGATACGCAGTATTTT.

This chain connects TRBV7-2 to TRBJ2-7, with 15 bases that match TRBD2. Unmatched junction bases numbered 8, after V lost 5 bases and J lost 0 bases. The CDR3 is 18 residues long. The germline V gene encodes CDR1 SGHTA and CDR2 FQGNSA. The DNA for the CDR3 is TGTGCCAGCAGCACGGGACTAGCGGGAGGTAGGAGCTCCTACGAGCAGTACTTC. This sequence encodes CASSTGLAGGRSSYEQYF.

CDR3 coding DNA: TGTGCCAGCAGCCTAGACAGGGAAACAACCGGGGAGCTGTTTTTT. As protein: CASSLDRETTGELFF. V is TRBV5-4 and J is TRBJ2-2; 7 bases map to TRBD1. Germline CDR1 is SGHNT and CDR2 is YYREEE (reference sequence). Losses at the gene ends were 4 bases for V and 5 bases for J; bases not matched to a gene: 8. The CDR3 loop spans 15 amino acids. The variable domain in full, with the rest retrieved from reference TRBV5-4 and TRBJ2-2, is ETGVTQSPTHLIKTRGQQVTLRCSSQSGHNTVSWYQQALGQGPQFIFQYYREEENGRGNFPPRFSGLQFPNYSSELNVNALELDDSALYLCASSLDRETTGELFFGEGSRLTVL.

This clone was observed once. J is TRBJ1-5 and V is TRBV27; 7 bases are a match to TRBD1. J was trimmed by 5 bases and V by 6 bases; bases with no gene match: 7. Germline loops: CDR1 MNHEY, CDR2 SMNVEV (reference sequence). The CDR3 totals 14 residues. CDR3 sequence: CASSPTGVHQPQHF. CDR3 bases: TGTGCCAGCAGCCCAACAGGGGTGCATCAGCCCCAGCATTTT.

This clone came up once. The chain employs TRBV6-6 and TRBJ1-2, with D hard to call. The V gene lost 2 bases and the J gene lost 6 bases, with 10 bases spanning the gap. CDR1 is MNHNY, CDR2 SVGAGI, per germline (reference sequence). The CDR3 contains 13 residues. The CDR3 nucleotides are TGTGCCAGCAGTTACGAGGGCTTGAATGGCTACACCTTC. Translated, it gives CASSYEGLNGYTF.

The rearrangement links TRBV4-3 to TRBJ1-1; 10 positions agree with TRBD1. The CDR3 is 18 residues long. Germline V CDR1 and CDR2: LGHNA, YSLEER. J gave up 0 bases and V 2 bases, and 9 bases lay outside the gene matches. DNA for the CDR3: TGCGCCAGCAGCCAAAGCCGGGACAGGGGATTCATGAACACTGAAGCTTTCTTT. Protein sequence: CASSQSRDRGFMNTEAFF.

This clone was seen only a few times. The V call is TRBV6-5, the J call TRBJ1-1, with 9 bases matching TRBD1. The length of the CDR3 is 14 residues. The V gene's germline CDR1 is MNHEY and CDR2 SVGAGI. With 6 bases clipped from V and 3 bases from J, the junction kept 5 bases outside the gene matches. In nucleotides, the CDR3 is TGTGCCAGCAGCCAACAGGGGGCTCACACTGAAGCTTTCTTT. As protein: CASSQQGAHTEAFF.

This clone was detected only a few times. The sample has other DNA sequences that encode this CDR3 too. Here the CDR3 reads CASSQGRQNYGYTF. CDR3 in DNA: TGCGCCAGCAGCCAAGGGAGACAGAACTATGGCTACACCTTC. The chain links TRBV4-3 to TRBJ1-2, with TRBD1 as a possible D gene (5 bases). Germline-derived CDR1 and CDR2 are LGHNA and YSLEER. The CDR3 totals 14 residues. Trimming shortened V by 1 base and J by 2 bases, and 8 bases separated the two germline ends.

The gene calls are TRBV5-1 and TRBJ2-1, with 7 bases identical to TRBD2. This CDR3 region has 11 residues. The J segment lost 10 bases and the V segment lost 7 bases, leaving 5 bases of the junction unmatched. Germline V lookup: CDR1 SGHRS, CDR2 YFSETQ. The CDR3 sequence: CASSGGGEQFF. CDR3 coding DNA: TGCGCCAGCTCGGGGGGTGGGGAGCAGTTCTTC.

The chain couples TRBV4-3 to TRBJ1-5, with D possibly matching TRBD1 (6 bases). Germline CDR1 and CDR2: LGHNA and YSLEER. Deletions cut 0 bases from V and 5 bases from J, with 11 bases between. The CDR3 is 15 amino acids. The CDR3 here is CASSQDQGPDQPQHF. The CDR3 nucleotides read TGCGCCAGCAGCCAAGATCAGGGGCCGGATCAGCCCCAGCATTTT.

The rearrangement uses TRBV6-1 and TRBJ1-2, with D unclear. V was trimmed by 7 bases and J by 1 base, leaving 7 bases between them. CDR3 length equals 12 residues. CDR1 MNHNS and CDR2 SASEGT come from the germline V gene. CDR3 loop: CASTLNNYGYTF. The CDR3 DNA follows: TGTGCCAGCACCCTAAATAACTATGGCTACACCTTC.

The chain is built from TRBV27 and TRBJ2-5, with 10 bases lining up with TRBD1. The better agreement between TRBJ2-7 and the DNA end casts doubt on the J call. The V gene's germline CDR1 is MNHEY and CDR2 SMNVEV (reference sequence). The CDR3 has 14 amino acids. The CDR3 region has the DNA TGTGCCAGCAGTACGGACAGGGGGGGCTACGAGCAGTACTTC. Translation gives CASSTDRGGYEQYF.

The chain combines TRBV6-5 with TRBJ2-5, with D perhaps matching TRBD2 (5 bases). The end of the DNA aligns better with TRBJ2-7, so the J call may be wrong. CDR3 length: 13 amino acids. CDR1 is MNHEY and CDR2 is SVGAGI in the germline V gene. CDR3 DNA sequence: TGTGCCAGCAGTGAAGGGAGTATCTACGAGCAGTACTTC. It translates to CASSEGSIYEQYF.

The rearrangement joins TRBV5-4 to TRBJ1-2; TRBD1 aligns across 10 bases. Germline values: CDR1 SGHNT, CDR2 YYREEE (reference sequence). Trimming cost V 0 bases and J 4 bases; bases outside gene matches: 9. The CDR3 loop spans 17 amino acids. As DNA, the CDR3 is TGTGCCAGCAGCTTGGCCCCAGGGACAGGGGACCCCTATGGCTACACCTTC. It yields the protein CASSLAPGTGDPYGYTF. Full variable domain (outside the CDR3, taken from reference TRBV5-4 and TRBJ1-2): ETGVTQSPTHLIKTRGQQVTLRCSSQSGHNTVSWYQQALGQGPQFIFQYYREEENGRGNFPPRFSGLQFPNYSSELNVNALELDDSALYLCASSLAPGTGDPYGYTFGSGTRLTVV.

This chain joins TRBV4-3 and TRBJ1-1; 11 nucleotides line up with TRBD1. J lost 1 base, V lost 0 bases, and 10 bases had no gene match. Germline V gene lookup returns CDR1 LGHNA and CDR2 YSLEER. The CDR3 loop spans 19 amino acids. The CDR3 DNA is TGCGCCAGCAGCCAAGAATCCCCCGGGACAGGGGGTCCGAACACTGAAGCTTTCTTT. Its protein product is CASSQESPGTGGPNTEAFF.

V gene TRBV7-2 combines with J gene TRBJ1-1; 7 nucleotides align to TRBD1. CDR3 length: 15 amino acids. The germline V gene has CDR1 SGHTA and CDR2 FQGNSA. With 1 base clipped from V and 3 bases from J, the junction kept 5 bases outside the gene matches. CDR3 in DNA: TGTGCCAGCAGCTTAGATAGGGGACAGCACACTGAAGCTTTCTTT. It yields the protein CASSLDRGQHTEAFF.

The chain employs TRBV6-5 and TRBJ2-7; 7 bases map to TRBD2. Germline V gene sequence: CDR1 MNHEY, CDR2 SVGAGI. The V gene end was trimmed by 5 bases and the J gene end by 6 bases; junction bases not matched to a gene: 7. The CDR3 covers 13 residues. CDR3 sequence: CASSGGRASEQYF. In nucleotides, the CDR3 is TGTGCCAGCAGTGGGGGGAGGGCCTCCGAGCAGTACTTC.

This chain uses TRBV7-6 with TRBJ2-7, with 7 nucleotides matching TRBD1. The trim removed 3 bases at V and 4 bases at J, leaving 9 bases unmatched. Germline V gene sequence: CDR1 SGHVS, CDR2 FNYEAQ. The CDR3 runs to 15 residues. The CDR3 DNA is TGTGCCAGCAGCTTTCGGGCAGGGGGTTCATACGAGCAGTACTTC. Protein sequence: CASSFRAGGSYEQYF. Looking up the rest from reference TRBV7-6 and TRBJ2-7 gives the full variable domain: GAGVSQSPRYKVTKRGQDVALRCDPISGHVSLYWYRQALGQGPEFLTYFNYEAQQDKSGLPNDRFSAERPEGSISTLTIQRTEQRDSAMYRCASSFRAGGSYEQYFGPGTRLTVT.

In this sample, this clone turned up once. The gene calls are TRBV4-1 and TRBJ1-5; D is unclear. Per germline, CDR1 MGHRA and CDR2 YSYEKL. V was pared by 0 bases and J by 5 bases, with 11 bases between. CDR3 length equals 15 residues. The CDR3 region is CASSQDGSDYQPQHF. As DNA, the CDR3 is TGCGCCAGCAGCCAAGATGGCAGCGACTATCAGCCCCAGCATTTT.

This rearrangement joins TRBV5-6 to TRBJ1-2; 8 positions match TRBD1. The CDR3 totals 16 residues. CDR1 is SGHDT and CDR2 is YYEEEE in the germline V gene. The J segment lost 3 bases and the V segment lost 4 bases, leaving 11 bases of the junction unmatched. CDR3: CASSPLEGQGYYGYTF. For the CDR3, the DNA is TGTGCCAGCAGCCCATTGGAAGGACAGGGTTACTATGGCTACACCTTC.

This clone was recorded only once. The rearrangement joins TRBV29-1 to TRBJ2-5, with D tentatively TRBD2 (6 bases). The CDR3 loop spans 13 amino acids. Trimming left V 7 bases short and J 3 bases short, with 15 bases between. Germline CDR1 is SQVTM and CDR2 is ANQGSEA. This chain's CDR3 is CSADAEREETQYF. The CDR3 DNA is TGCAGCGCCGACGCGGAGCGGGAAGAGACCCAGTACTTC.